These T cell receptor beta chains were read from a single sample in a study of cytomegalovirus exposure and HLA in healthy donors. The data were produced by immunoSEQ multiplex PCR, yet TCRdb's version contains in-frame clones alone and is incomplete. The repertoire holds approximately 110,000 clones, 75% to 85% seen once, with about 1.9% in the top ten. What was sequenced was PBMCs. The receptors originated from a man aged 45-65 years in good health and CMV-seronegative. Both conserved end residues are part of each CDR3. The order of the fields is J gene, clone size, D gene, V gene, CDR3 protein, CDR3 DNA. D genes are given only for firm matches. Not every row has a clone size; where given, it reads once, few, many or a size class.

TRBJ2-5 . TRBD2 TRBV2 CASEPRLAGGQETQYF TGTGCCAGCGAACCTAGACTAGCGGGGGGACAAGAGACCCAGTACTTC
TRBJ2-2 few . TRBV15 CATSRDVGGTGELFF TGTGCCACCAGCAGAGATGTGGGGGGCACCGGGGAGCTGTTTTTT
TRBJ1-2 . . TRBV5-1 CASSLGSVQGYTF TGCGCCAGCAGCTTGGGGAGCGTTCAGGGCTACACCTTC
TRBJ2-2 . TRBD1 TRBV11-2 CASSLLSGTGGQDLFF TGTGCCAGCAGCTTATTATCCGGCACCGGGGGACAGGATCTGTTTTTT
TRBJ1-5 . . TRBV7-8 CASSFYNQPQHF TGTGCCAGCAGCTTCTATAATCAGCCCCAGCATTTT
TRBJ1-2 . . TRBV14 CASSQVGGGYTF TGTGCCAGCAGCCAAGTAGGGGGAGGCTACACCTTC
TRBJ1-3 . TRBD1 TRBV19 CASATGNGNTIYF TGTGCCAGCGCGACAGGGAATGGAAACACCATATATTTT
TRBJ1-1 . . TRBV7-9 CASSLPGGSEAFF TGTGCCAGCAGCTTACCGGGAGGATCTGAAGCTTTCTTT
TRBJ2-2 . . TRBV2 CASSELGRSGELFF TGTGCCAGCAGTGAATTAGGGAGGTCCGGGGAGCTGTTTTTT
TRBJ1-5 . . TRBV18 CASSPGRTKTNQPQHF TGTGCCAGCTCACCGGGCAGGACTAAGACCAATCAGCCCCAGCATTTT
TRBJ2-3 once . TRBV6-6 CASSRDLKPGAQYF TGTGCCTCCTCCCGGGACTTAAAACCTGGTGCGCAGTATTTT
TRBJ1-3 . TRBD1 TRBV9 CASSSTPGQGRDTIYF TGTGCCAGCAGTTCTACCCCCGGACAGGGTAGGGACACCATATATTTT
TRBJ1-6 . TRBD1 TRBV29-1 CSVRDRGPNSPLHF TGCAGCGTTCGGGACAGGGGGCCCAATTCACCCCTCCACTTT
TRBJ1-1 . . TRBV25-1 CASSGHRRVRAEAFF TGTGCCAGCAGTGGGCACCGCAGGGTAAGGGCTGAAGCTTTCTTT
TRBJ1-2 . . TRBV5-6 CASSLRGNYGYTF TGTGCCAGCAGCTTGCGAGGGAACTATGGCTACACCTTC
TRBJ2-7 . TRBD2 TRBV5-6 CASSFGGESYEQYF TGTGCCAGCAGCTTTGGGGGGGAATCCTACGAGCAGTACTTC
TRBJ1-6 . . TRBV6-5 CASSYGQNYNSPLHF TGTGCCAGCAGTTACGGCCAGAACTATAATTCACCCCTCCACTTT
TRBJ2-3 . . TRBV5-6 CASSRLQGYTDTQYF TGTGCCAGCAGCAGACTGCAGGGTTACACAGATACGCAGTATTTT
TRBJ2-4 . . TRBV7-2 CASSPSGRGFSDIQYF TGTGCCAGCAGCCCAAGCGGCAGGGGATTTTCGGACATTCAGTACTTC
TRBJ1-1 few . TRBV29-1 CSAVKESGGYTEAFF TGCAGCGCCGTTAAGGAATCGGGTGGGTACACTGAAGCTTTCTTT
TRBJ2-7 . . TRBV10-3 CAIGSSEGFTYEQYF TGTGCCATCGGGTCCTCGGAGGGATTTACCTACGAGCAGTACTTC
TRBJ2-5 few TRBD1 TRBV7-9 CASSDLTGGRQETQYF TGTGCCAGCAGCGACCTGACAGGGGGCAGGCAAGAGACCCAGTACTTC
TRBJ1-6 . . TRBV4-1 CASSHPTLRGNSPLHF TGCGCCAGCAGCCACCCAACCCTCCGGGGAAATTCACCCCTCCACTTT
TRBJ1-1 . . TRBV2 CASTSPLGILNTEAFF TGTGCCAGCACCTCTCCCCTGGGCATACTGAACACTGAAGCTTTCTTT
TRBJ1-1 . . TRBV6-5 CASSRREGVDAEAFF TGTGCCAGCAGCCGCCGGGAGGGAGTAGACGCTGAAGCTTTCTTT
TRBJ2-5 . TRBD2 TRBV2 CASRLRTSGQETQYF TGTGCCAGCAGACTTCGGACTAGCGGACAAGAGACCCAGTACTTC
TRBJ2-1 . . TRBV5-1 CASSAGTAYNEQFF TGCGCCAGCAGCGCGGGGACAGCTTACAATGAGCAGTTCTTC
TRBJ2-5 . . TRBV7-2 CASSLDRLETQYF TGTGCCAGCAGCTTAGACCGGTTGGAGACCCAGTACTTC
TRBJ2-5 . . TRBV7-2 CASSPRGQTLQFGETQYF TGTGCCAGCAGCCCCCGCGGACAGACTCTCCAATTTGGGGAGACCCAGTACTTC
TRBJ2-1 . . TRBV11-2 CASSLPRGSDNEQFF TGTGCCAGCAGCTTGCCACGGGGGTCTGACAATGAGCAGTTCTTC
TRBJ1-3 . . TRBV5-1 CASGLDILSGNTIYF TGCGCCAGCGGCTTGGACATCCTCTCTGGAAACACCATATATTTT
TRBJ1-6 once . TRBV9 CASRVDPGGDSPLHF TGTGCCAGCAGGGTAGACCCCGGGGGGGATTCACCCCTCCACTTT
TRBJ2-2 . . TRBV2 CASSVSGTPGELFF TGTGCCAGCTCTGTCTCCGGGACTCCCGGGGAGCTGTTTTTT
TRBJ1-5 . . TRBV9 CASSVTVYSNQPQHF TGTGCCAGCAGCGTGACAGTTTATAGCAATCAGCCCCAGCATTTT
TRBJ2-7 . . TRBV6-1 CASSEASYEQYF TGTGCCAGCAGTGAGGCCTCCTACGAGCAGTACTTC
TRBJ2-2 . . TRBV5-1 CASRIWESTGELFF TGCGCCAGCAGAATTTGGGAGTCAACCGGGGAGCTGTTTTTT
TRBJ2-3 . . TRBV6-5 CASSYSKGSDTQYF TGTGCCAGCAGTTACTCGAAGGGGTCAGATACGCAGTATTTT
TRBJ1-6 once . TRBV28 CASSVSEVSPLHF TGTGCCAGCAGTGTTTCGGAGGTGTCACCCCTCCACTTT
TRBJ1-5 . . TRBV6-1 CASSVSGNQPQHF TGTGCCAGCAGTGTGTCAGGCAATCAGCCCCAGCATTTT
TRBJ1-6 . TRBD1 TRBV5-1 CASSFGQGTLTNSPLHF TGCGCCAGCAGCTTCGGACAGGGAACTTTAACCAATTCACCCCTCCACTTT
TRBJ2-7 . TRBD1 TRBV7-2 CASSSDRVPSYEQYF TGTGCCAGCAGCTCCGACAGGGTTCCGTCCTACGAGCAGTACTTC
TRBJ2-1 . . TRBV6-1 CASSEAETRPYNEQFF TGTGCCAGCAGTGAAGCGGAGACCCGCCCCTACAATGAGCAGTTCTTC
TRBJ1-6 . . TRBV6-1 CASSERAGVRSVPLHF TGTGCCAGCAGTGAACGGGCAGGGGTCCGATCCGTACCCCTCCACTTT
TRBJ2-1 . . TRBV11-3 CASSLDSRRQVNNEQFF TGTGCCAGCAGCTTAGATAGTCGAAGACAGGTAAACAATGAGCAGTTCTTC
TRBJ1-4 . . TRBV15 CATSRQGVDEKLFF TGTGCCACCAGCAGACAGGGTGTAGATGAAAAACTGTTTTTT
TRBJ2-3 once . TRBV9 CASSVSSTDTQYF TGTGCCAGCAGCGTATCTAGCACCGATACGCAGTATTTT
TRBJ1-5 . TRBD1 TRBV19 CASSRNRQGIINQPQHF TGTGCCAGTAGTCGGAACAGACAGGGGATTATCAATCAGCCCCAGCATTTT
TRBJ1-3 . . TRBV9 CASSATSAGNTIYF TGTGCCAGCAGCGCAACTTCCGCTGGAAACACCATATATTTT